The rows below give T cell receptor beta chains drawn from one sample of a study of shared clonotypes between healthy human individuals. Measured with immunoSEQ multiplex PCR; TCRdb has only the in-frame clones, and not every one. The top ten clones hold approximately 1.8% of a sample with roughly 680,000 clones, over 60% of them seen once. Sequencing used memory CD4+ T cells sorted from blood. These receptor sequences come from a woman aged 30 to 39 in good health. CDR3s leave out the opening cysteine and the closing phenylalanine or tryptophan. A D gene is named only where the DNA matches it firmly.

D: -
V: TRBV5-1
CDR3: ASSIQANYGYT

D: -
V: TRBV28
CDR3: ASSPWTVYGYT

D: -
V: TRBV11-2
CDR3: ASSLGGNPIYNEQF

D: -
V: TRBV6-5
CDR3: ASSQGSENEQF

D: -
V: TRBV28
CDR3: ASSRPLGSTDTQY

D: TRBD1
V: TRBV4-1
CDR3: ASSQDGTGGGQPQH

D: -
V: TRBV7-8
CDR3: ASSLGQSGSYNEQF

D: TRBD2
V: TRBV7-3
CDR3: ASSLTSGLDEQF

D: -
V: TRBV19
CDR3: ATALGNQPQH

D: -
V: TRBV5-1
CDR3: ASSFLATDNYGYT

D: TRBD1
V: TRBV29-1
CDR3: SVPGQGNYGYT

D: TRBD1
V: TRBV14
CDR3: ASSLAGTANTEAF

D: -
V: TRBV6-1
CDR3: ASSEAGGRYNEQF

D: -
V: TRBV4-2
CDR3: ASSQGVTYSGANVLT

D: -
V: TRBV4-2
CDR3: ASSQFGVGLGNTIY

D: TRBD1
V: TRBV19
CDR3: ASRAPSYRGLNEKLF

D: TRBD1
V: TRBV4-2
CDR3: ASSLVGQGENTQY

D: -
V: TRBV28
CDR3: ASSYGGLGEQETQY

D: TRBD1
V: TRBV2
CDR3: ASSVRQGNQPQH

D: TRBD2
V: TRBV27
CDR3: ASSPRSGSVTDTQY

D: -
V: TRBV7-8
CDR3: ASSLGQQANYGYT

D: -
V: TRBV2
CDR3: ASSDGRRTLSSYEQY

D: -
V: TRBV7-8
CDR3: ASSFGGSSYNEQF

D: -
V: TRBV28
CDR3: ATTRPGLRTYEQY

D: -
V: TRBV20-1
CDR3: SVNSIYEQY

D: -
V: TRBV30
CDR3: AWSVTGFRQF

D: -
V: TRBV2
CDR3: ASSVDRLAKNIQY

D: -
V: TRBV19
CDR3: ASSLLLNQPQH

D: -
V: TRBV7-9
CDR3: ASSPTTSTDTQY

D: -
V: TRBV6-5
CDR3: ASSRGRGQETQY

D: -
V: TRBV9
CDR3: ASSAGMWKETQY

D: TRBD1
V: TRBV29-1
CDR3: SGATGGGYT

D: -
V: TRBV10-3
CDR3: AISDPTSFGANVLT

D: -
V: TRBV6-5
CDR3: ASRRTVSEQF

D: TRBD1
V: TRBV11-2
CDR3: ASSLDQGAVGGYT

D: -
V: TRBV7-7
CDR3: ASSPDRGAGNTIY

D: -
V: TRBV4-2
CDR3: ASSRKLGDYGYT

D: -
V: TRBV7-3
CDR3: ASSTNSGGANVLT

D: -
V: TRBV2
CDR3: ASSGNRAYEQY

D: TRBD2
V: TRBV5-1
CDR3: ASSSTPGLAGSEGSEQF

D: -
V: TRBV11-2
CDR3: ASSLEDGSNTGELF

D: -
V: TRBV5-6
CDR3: ASSLGLVASYEQY

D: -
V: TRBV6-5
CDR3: ASRPGRAPGDTQY

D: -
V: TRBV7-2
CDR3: ASSSGGLLRGDTQY

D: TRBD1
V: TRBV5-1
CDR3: ASSADRVSYNEQF